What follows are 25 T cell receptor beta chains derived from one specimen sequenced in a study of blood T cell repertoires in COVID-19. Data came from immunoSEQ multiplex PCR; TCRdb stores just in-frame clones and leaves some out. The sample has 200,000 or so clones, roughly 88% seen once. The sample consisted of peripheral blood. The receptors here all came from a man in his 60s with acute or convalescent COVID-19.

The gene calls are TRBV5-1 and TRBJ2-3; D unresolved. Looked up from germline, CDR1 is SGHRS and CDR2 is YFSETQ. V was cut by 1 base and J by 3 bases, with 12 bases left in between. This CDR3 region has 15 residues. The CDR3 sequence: CASSLPGSETDTQYF. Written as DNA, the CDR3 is TGCGCCAGCAGCTTGCCGGGTTCAGAAACAGATACGCAGTATTTT.

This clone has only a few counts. In DNA, the CDR3 is TGCGCCAGCAGCTTCCCCTCAGATACGCAGTATTTT. It yields the protein CASSFPSDTQYF. This rearrangement joins TRBV5-1 to TRBJ2-3; D is ambiguous. Trimming pared 2 bases from V and 4 bases from J, leaving 5 bases between. The length of the CDR3 is 12 residues. Looked up from germline, CDR1 is SGHRS and CDR2 is YFSETQ. Based on the CDR3 plus reference TRBV5-1 and TRBJ2-3, the full variable domain is KAGVTQTPRYLIKTRGQQVTLSCSPISGHRSVSWYQQTPGQGLQFLFEYFSETQRNKGNFPGRFSGRQFSNSRSEMNVSTLELGDSALYLCASSFPSDTQYFGPGTRLTVL.

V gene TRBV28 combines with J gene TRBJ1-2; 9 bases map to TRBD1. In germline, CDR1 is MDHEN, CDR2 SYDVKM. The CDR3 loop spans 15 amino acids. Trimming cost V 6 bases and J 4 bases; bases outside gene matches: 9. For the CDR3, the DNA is TGTGCCAGCAGGTCTGCCGGGACAGGGACCTATGGCTACACCTTC. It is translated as CASRSAGTGTYGYTF.

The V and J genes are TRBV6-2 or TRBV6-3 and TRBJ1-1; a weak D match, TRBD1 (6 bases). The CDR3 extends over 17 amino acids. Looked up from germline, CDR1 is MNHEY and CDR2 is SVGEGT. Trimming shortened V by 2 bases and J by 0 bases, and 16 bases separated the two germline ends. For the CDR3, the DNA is TGTGCCAGCAGTTACACTAACGGGGGGGCGATGAACACTGAAGCTTTCTTT. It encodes CASSYTNGGAMNTEAFF.

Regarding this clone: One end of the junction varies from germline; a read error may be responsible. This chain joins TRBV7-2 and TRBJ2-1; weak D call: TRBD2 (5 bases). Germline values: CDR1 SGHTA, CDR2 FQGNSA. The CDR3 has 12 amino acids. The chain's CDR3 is CASSLAIGEQFF. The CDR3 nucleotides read TGTGCCAGCAGCCTAGCTATCGGTGAGCAGTTCTTC.

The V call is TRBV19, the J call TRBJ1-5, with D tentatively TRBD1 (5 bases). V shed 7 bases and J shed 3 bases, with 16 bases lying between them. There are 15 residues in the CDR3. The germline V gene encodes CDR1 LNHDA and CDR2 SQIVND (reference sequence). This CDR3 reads CASTQTGLTNQPQHF. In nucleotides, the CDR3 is TGTGCCAGTACCCAGACGGGACTCACCAATCAGCCCCAGCATTTT.

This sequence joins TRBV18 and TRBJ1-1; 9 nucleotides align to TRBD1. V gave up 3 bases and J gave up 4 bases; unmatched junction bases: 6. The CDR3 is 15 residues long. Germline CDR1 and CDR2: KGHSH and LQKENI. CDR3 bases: TGTGCCAGCTCACCGGAGACAGGGGGGGCCACTGAAGCTTTCTTT. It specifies CASSPETGGATEAFF.

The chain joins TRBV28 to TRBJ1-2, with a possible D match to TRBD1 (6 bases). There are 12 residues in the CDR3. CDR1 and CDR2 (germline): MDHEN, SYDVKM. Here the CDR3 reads CVSGGPFDGYTF. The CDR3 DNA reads TGTGTTTCCGGGGGGCCCTTTGATGGCTACACCTTC.

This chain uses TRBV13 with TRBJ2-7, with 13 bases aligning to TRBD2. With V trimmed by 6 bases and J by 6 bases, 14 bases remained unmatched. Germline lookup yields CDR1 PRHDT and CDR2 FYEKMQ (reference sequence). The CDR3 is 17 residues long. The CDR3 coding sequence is TGTGCCAGCAGGCCAAGTTTTACTAGCGGGAGGGTTAGCGAGCAGTACTTC. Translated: CASRPSFTSGRVSEQYF.

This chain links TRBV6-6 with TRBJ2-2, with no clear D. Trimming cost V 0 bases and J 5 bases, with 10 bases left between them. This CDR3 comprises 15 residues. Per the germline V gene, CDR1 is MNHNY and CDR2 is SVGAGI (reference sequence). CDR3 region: CASSYSRLGTGELFF. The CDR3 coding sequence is TGTGCCAGCAGTTACTCGCGGTTAGGTACCGGGGAGCTGTTTTTT.

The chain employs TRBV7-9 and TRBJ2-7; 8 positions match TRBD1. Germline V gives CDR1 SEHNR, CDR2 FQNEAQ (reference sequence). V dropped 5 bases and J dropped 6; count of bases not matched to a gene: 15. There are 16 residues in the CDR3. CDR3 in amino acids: CASSPTGPGQVSEQYF. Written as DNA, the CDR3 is TGTGCCAGCAGCCCAACGGGACCGGGACAGGTCTCCGAGCAGTACTTC.

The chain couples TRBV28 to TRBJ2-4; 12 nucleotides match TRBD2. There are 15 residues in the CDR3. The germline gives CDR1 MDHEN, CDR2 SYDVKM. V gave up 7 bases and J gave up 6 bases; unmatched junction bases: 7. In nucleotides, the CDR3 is TGTGCCAGCACCGGAGGACTAGCGGGAAGAAACATTCAGTACTTC. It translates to CASTGGLAGRNIQYF.

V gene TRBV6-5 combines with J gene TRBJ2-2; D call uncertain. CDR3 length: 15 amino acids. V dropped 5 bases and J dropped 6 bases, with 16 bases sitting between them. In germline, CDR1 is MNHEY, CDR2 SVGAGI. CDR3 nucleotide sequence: TGTGCCAGCAGTAACCATGGTGCTGCGGCCGGGGAGCTGTTTTTT. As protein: CASSNHGAAAGELFF.

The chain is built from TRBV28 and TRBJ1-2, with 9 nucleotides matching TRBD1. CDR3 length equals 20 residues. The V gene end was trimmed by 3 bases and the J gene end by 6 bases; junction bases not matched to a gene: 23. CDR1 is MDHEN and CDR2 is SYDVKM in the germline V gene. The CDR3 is CASSFSTSSRDRAGPNGYTF. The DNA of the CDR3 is TGTGCCAGCAGTTTCTCTACTTCGTCCCGGGACAGGGCCGGACCAAATGGCTACACCTTC.

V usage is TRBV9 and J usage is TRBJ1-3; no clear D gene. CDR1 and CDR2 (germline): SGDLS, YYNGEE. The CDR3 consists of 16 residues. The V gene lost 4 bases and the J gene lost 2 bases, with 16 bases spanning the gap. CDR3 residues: CASSPVEMVAGNTIYF. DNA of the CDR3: TGTGCCAGCAGCCCCGTGGAGATGGTTGCTGGAAACACCATATATTTT.

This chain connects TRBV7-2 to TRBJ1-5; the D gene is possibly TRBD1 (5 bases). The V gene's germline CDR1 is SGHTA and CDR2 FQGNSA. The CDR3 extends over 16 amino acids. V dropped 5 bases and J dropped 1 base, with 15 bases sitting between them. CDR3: CASSPTGTSSNQPQHF. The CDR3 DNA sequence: TGTGCCAGCAGCCCCACCGGGACTTCCAGCAATCAGCCCCAGCATTTT.

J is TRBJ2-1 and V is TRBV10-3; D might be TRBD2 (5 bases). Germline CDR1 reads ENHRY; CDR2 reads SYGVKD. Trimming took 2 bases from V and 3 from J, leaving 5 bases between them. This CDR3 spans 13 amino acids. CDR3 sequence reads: CAISETSYNEQFF. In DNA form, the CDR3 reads TGTGCCATCAGTGAGACTAGCTACAATGAGCAGTTCTTC.

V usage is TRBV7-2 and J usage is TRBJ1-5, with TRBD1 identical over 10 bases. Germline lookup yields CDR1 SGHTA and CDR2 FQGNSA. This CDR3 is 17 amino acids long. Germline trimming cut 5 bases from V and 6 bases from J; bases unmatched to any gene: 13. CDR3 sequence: CASSIPTGGASGQPQHF. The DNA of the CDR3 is TGTGCCAGCAGCATCCCGACAGGGGGCGCGTCCGGTCAGCCCCAGCATTTT.

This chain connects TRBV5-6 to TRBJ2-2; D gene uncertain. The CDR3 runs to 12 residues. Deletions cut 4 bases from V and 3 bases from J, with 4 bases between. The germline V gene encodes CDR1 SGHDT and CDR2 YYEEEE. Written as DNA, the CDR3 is TGTGCCAGCAGCCCATACACCGGGGAGCTGTTTTTT. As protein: CASSPYTGELFF.

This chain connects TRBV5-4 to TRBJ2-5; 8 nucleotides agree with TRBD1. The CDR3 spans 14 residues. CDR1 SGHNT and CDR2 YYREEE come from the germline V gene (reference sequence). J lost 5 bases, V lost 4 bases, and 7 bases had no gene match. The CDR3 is CASSMTGADETQYF. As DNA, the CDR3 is TGTGCCAGCAGCATGACAGGGGCCGACGAGACCCAGTACTTC.

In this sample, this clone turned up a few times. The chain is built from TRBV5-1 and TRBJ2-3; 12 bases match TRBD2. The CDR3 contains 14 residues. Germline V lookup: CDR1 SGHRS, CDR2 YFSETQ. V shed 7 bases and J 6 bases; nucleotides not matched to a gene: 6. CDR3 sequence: CASLRTSGEDTQYF. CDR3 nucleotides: TGCGCCAGCCTCCGGACTAGCGGGGAGGATACGCAGTATTTT.

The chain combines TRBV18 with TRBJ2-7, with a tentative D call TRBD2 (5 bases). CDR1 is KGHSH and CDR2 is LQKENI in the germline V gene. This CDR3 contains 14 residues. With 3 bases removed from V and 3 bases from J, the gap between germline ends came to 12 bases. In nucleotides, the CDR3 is TGTGCCAGCTCACCGGGCATCGGGGACTACGAGCAGTACTTC. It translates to CASSPGIGDYEQYF.

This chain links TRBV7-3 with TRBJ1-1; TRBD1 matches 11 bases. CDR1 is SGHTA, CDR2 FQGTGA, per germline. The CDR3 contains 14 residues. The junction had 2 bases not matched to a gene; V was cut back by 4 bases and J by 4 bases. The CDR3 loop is CASSSGQGVTEAFF. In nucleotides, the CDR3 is TGTGCCAGCAGCTCGGGACAGGGGGTCACTGAAGCTTTCTTT.

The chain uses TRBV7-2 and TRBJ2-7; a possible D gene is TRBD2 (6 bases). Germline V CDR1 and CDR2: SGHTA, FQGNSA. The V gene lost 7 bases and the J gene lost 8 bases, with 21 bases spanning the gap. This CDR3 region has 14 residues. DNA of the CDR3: TGTGCCAGCACCTCCACCCTGGGGGGAGGCAAGCAGTACTTC. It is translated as CASTSTLGGGKQYF.

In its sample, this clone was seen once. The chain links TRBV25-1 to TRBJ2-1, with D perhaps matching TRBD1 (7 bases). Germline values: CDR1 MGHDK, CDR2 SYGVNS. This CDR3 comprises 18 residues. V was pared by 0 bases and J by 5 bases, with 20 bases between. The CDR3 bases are TGTGCCAGCAGTGAATATGGGAAACGACAGGGAGGCCACAATGAGCAGTTCTTC. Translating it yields CASSEYGKRQGGHNEQFF.